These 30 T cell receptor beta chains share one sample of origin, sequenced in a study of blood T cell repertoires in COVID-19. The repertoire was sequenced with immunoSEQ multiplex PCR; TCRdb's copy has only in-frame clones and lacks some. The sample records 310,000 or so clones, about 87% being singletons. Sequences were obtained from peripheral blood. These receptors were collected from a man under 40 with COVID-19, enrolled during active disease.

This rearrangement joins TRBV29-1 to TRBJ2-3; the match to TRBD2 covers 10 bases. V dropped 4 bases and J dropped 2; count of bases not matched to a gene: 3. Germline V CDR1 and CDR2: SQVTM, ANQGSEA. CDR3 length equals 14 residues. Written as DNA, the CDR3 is TGCAGCGTTGCCGGGACTAGCGACACAGATACGCAGTATTTT. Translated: CSVAGTSDTDTQYF.

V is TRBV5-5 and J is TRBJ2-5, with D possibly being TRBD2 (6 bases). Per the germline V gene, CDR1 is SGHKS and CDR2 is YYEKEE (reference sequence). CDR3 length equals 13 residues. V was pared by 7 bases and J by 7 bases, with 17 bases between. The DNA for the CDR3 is TGTGCCAGCCTAACCCGGGAGTTGGGGACCCAGTACTTC. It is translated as CASLTRELGTQYF. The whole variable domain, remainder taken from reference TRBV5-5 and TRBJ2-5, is DAGVTQSPTHLIKTRGQQVTLRCSPISGHKSVSWYQQVLGQGPQFIFQYYEKEERGRGNFPDRFSARQFPNYSSELNVNALLLGDSALYLCASLTRELGTQYFGPGTRLLVL.

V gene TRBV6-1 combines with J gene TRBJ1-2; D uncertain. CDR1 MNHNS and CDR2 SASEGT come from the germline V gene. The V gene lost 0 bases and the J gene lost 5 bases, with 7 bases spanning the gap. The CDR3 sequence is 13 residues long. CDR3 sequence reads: CASSEAEFYGYTF. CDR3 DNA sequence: TGTGCCAGCAGTGAAGCGGAGTTTTATGGCTACACCTTC.

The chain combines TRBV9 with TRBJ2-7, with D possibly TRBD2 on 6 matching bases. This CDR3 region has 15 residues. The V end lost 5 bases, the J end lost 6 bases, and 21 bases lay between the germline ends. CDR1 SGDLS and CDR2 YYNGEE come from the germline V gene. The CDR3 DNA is TGTGCCAGCAGTGCACTCTGGGGGGAGTGGCGCGAGCAGTACTTC. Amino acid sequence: CASSALWGEWREQYF. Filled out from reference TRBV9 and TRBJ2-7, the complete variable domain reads DSGVTQTPKHLITATGQRVTLRCSPRSGDLSVYWYQQSLDQGLQFLIQYYNGEERAKGNILERFSAQQFPDLHSELNLSSLELGDSALYFCASSALWGEWREQYFGPGTRLTVT.

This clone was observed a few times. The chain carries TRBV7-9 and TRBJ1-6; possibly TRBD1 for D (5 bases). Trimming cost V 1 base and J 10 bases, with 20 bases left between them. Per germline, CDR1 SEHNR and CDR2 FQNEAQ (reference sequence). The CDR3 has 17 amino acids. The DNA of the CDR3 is TGTGCCAGCAGCTTAGTGGTGCAGGGTAGTAGCGGGTCACCCCTCCACTTT. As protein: CASSLVVQGSSGSPLHF.

The CDR3 bases are TGCGCCAGCAGCTTGGCCGGGAGGACAGGGGATGAAAAACTGTTTTTT. Residues: CASSLAGRTGDEKLFF. The chain combines TRBV5-1 with TRBJ1-4; 9 nucleotides align to TRBD1. This CDR3 has 16 amino acids. The trim removed 0 bases at V and 6 bases at J, leaving 6 bases unmatched. CDR1 and CDR2 (germline): SGHRS, YFSETQ.

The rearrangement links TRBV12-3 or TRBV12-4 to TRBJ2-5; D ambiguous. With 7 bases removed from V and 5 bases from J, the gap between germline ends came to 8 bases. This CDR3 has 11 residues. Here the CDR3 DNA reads TGTGCCAGCAAGGAGAGGGAGACCCAGTACTTC. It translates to CASKERETQYF.

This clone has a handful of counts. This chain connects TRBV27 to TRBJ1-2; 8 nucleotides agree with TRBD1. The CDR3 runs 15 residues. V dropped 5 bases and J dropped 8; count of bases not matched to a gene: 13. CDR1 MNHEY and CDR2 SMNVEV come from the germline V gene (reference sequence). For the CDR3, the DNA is TGTGCCAGCAGTAGGGCGATCGACAGGGGAGGAGGCTACACCTTC. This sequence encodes CASSRAIDRGGGYTF.

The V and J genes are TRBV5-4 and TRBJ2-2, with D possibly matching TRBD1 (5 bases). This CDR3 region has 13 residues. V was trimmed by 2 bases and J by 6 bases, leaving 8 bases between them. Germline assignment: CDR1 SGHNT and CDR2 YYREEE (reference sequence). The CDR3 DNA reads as TGTGCCAGCAGCTTTAAAGGGGCCGGGGAGCTGTTTTTT. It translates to CASSFKGAGELFF.

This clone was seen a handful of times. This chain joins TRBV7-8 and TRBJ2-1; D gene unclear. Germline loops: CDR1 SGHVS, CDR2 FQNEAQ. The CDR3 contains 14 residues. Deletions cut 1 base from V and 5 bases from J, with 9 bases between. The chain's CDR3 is CASSLDIQHNEQFF. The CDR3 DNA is TGTGCCAGCAGCTTAGACATACAGCACAATGAGCAGTTCTTC.

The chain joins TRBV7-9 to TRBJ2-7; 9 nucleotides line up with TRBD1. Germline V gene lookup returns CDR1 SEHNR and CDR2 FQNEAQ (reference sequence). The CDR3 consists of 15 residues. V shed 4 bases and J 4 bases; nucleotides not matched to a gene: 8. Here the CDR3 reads CASSSFGDRGYEQYF. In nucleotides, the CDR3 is TGTGCCAGCAGCTCCTTTGGTGACAGGGGGTACGAGCAGTACTTC.

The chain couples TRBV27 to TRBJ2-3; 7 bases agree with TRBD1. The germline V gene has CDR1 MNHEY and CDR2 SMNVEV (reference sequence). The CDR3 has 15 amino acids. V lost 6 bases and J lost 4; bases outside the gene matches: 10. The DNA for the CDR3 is TGTGCCAGCAGGGGGGACAGAGGATTCGCAGATACGCAGTATTTT. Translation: CASRGDRGFADTQYF.

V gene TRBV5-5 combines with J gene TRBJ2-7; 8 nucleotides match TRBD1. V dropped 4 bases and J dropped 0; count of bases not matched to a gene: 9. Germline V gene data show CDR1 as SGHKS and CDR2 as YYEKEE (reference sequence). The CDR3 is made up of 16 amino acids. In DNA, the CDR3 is TGTGCCAGCAGCAACCGACAGGGGACCCTCTCCTACGAGCAGTACTTC. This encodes CASSNRQGTLSYEQYF. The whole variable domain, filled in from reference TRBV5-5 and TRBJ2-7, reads DAGVTQSPTHLIKTRGQQVTLRCSPISGHKSVSWYQQVLGQGPQFIFQYYEKEERGRGNFPDRFSARQFPNYSSELNVNALLLGDSALYLCASSNRQGTLSYEQYFGPGTRLTVT.

This chain's CDR3 is CASSTGQSRGPLHF. Written as DNA, the CDR3 is TGTGCCAGCAGTACGGGACAGAGCCGGGGACCCCTCCACTTT. This sequence joins TRBV6-5 and TRBJ1-6, with 7 bases fitting TRBD1. After removal of 5 bases from V and 12 bases from J, the junction contained 10 bases not matched to a gene. The CDR3 runs to 14 residues. CDR1 and CDR2 (germline): MNHEY, SVGAGI.

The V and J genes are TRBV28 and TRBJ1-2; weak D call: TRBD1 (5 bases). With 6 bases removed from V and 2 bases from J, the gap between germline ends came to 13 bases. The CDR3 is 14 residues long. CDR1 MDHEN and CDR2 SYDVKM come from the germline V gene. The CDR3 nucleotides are TGTGCCAGCAGCTCCCTGACAGCAAACTATGGCTACACCTTC. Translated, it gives CASSSLTANYGYTF.

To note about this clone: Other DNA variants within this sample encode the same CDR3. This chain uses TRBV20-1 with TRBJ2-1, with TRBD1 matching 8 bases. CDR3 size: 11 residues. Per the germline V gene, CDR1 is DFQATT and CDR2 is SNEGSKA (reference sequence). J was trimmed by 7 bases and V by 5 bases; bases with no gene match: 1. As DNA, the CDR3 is TGCAGTGCTTGGACAGGGAATGAGCAGTTCTTC. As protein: CSAWTGNEQFF.

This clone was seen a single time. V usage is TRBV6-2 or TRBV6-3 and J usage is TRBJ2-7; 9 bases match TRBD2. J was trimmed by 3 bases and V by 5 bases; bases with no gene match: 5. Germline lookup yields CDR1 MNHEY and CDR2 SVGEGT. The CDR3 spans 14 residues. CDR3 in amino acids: CASSGLAPLYEQYF. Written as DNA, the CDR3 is TGTGCCAGCAGTGGACTAGCGCCGCTCTACGAGCAGTACTTC.

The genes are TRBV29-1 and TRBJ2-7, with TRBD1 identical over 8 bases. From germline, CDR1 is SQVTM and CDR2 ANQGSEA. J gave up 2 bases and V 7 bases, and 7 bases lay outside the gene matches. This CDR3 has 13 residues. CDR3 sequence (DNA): TGCAGCGCTGCGACAGGGGCTCCCTACGAGCAGTACTTC. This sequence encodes CSAATGAPYEQYF.

CDR3 loop: CASSPAYNEQFF. The CDR3 DNA sequence: TGTGCCAGTAGTCCCGCCTACAATGAGCAGTTCTTC. This chain links TRBV19 with TRBJ2-1; D gene ambiguous. The CDR3 is 12 amino acids. The V end lost 5 bases, the J end lost 2 bases, and 4 bases lay between the germline ends. Germline V gene sequence: CDR1 LNHDA, CDR2 SQIVND (reference sequence).

In nucleotides, the CDR3 is TGTGCCAGCAGCCCCCGCGGCGGACAGGGGCCTGAAGCTTTCTTT. Its protein is CASSPRGGQGPEAFF. The gene calls are TRBV25-1 and TRBJ1-1; 9 nucleotides align to TRBD1. The length of the CDR3 is 15 residues. The germline CDR1 and CDR2 sequences are MGHDK and SYGVNS. J gave up 6 bases and V 6 bases, and 11 bases lay outside the gene matches.

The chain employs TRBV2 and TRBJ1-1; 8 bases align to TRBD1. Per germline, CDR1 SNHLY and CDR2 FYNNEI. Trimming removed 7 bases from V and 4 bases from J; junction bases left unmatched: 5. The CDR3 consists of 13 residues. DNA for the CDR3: TGTGCCAGCAATAGACAGGGGACCACTGAAGCTTTCTTT. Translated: CASNRQGTTEAFF.

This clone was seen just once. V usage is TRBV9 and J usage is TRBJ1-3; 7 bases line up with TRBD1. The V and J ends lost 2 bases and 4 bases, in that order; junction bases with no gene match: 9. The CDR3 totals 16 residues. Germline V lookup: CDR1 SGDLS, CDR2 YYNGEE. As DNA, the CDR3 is TGTGCCAGCAGCGTCCGACAGGGACTGAAGGGAAACACCATATATTTT. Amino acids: CASSVRQGLKGNTIYF.

CDR3 residues: CASSLEQVNTEAFF. For the CDR3, the DNA is TGTGCCAGCAGCTTGGAACAGGTGAACACTGAAGCTTTCTTT. V is TRBV5-8 and J is TRBJ1-1; weak D call: TRBD1 (5 bases). The germline V gene has CDR1 SGHTS and CDR2 YDEGEE. Trimming took 0 bases from V and 0 from J, leaving 6 bases between them. This CDR3 is 14 amino acids long.

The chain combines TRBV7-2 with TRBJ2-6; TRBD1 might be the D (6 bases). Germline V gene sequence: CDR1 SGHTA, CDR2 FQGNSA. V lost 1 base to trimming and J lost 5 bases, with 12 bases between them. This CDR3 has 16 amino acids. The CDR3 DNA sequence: TGTGCCAGCAGCTTAGATAGACAGGTTAGGGCCAACGTCCTGACTTTC. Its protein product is CASSLDRQVRANVLTF.

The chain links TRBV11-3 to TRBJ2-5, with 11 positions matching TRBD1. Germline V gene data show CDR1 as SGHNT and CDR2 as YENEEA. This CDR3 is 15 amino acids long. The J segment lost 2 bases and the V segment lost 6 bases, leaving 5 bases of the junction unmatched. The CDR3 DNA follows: TGTGCCAGCAGAAAAGGGACAGGGGGACAAGAGACCCAGTACTTC. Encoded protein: CASRKGTGGQETQYF.

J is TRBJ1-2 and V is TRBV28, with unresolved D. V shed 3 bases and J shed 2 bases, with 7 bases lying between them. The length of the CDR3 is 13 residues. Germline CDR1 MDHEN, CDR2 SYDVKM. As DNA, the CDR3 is TGTGCCAGCAGTTTCCGGGAAAACTATGGCTACACCTTC. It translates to CASSFRENYGYTF.

CDR3 region: CASSQGMTGGYGYTF. Here the CDR3 DNA reads TGTGCCAGCAGCCAGGGAATGACAGGGGGGTATGGCTACACCTTC. J is TRBJ1-2 and V is TRBV9, with 9 positions matching TRBD1. Germline V gene sequence: CDR1 SGDLS, CDR2 YYNGEE. Germline trimming cut 4 bases from V and 5 bases from J; bases unmatched to any gene: 9. The CDR3 loop spans 15 amino acids.

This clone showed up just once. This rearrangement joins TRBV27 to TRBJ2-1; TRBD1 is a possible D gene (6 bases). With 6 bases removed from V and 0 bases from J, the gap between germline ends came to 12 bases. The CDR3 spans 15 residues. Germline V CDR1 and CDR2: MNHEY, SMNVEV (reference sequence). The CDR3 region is CASSLTGSSYNEQFF. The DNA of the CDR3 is TGTGCCAGCAGCCTCACAGGGAGCTCCTACAATGAGCAGTTCTTC.

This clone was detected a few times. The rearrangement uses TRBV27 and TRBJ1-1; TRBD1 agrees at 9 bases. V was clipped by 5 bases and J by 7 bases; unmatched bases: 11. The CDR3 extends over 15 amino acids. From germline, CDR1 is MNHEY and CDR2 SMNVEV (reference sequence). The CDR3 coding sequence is TGTGCCAGCAGTCTCGAATCGGACAGGGGAGTTGAAGCTTTCTTT. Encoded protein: CASSLESDRGVEAFF.

In DNA form, the CDR3 reads TGTGCCAGCAGTCTCACGGTTCAGGGGCAAGAGACCCAGTACTTC. This sequence encodes CASSLTVQGQETQYF. This chain links TRBV28 with TRBJ2-5, with D perhaps matching TRBD1 (6 bases). V was clipped by 5 bases and J by 2 bases, with 15 bases between them. The CDR3 has 15 residues. Per the germline V gene, CDR1 is MDHEN and CDR2 is SYDVKM.